The text below deals with one T cell receptor (beta chain). Profiled with immunoSEQ multiplex PCR; TCRdb holds only in-frame clones, not every one. The sample records about 140,000 clones, around 87% being singletons. The length of the CDR3 is 16 residues. After removal of 0 bases from V and 2 bases from J, the junction contained 0 bases not matched to a gene. Looked up from germline, CDR1 is KGHSH and CDR2 is LQKENI. The data were taken from a study of blood T cell repertoires in COVID-19. In the study overall: Sources were T cells, B-cell-depleted T cells, or PBMCs; the material itself was cDNA or gDNA.

The sample was peripheral blood. The chain employs TRBV18 and TRBJ1-3, with TRBD1 matching 11 bases. This TCR was sampled from a man aged 50 to 59 who had recovered from COVID-19. The CDR3 region is CASSPPGQGAGNTIYF. The CDR3 DNA is TGTGCCAGCTCACCACCGGGACAGGGGGCTGGAAACACCATATATTTT.